A selection of T cell receptor beta chains follows, all from one sample in a study of T cells after yellow fever vaccination. One entry per CDR3 protein results from TCRdb running MiXCR on the 5' RACE reads. The repertoire holds more than 450,000 distinct CDR3 sequences, with 20% to 25% as singletons. Material: PBMCs, obtained 20 to 25 days after the first yellow fever vaccination. These receptors were obtained from a young man who received the YFV17D yellow fever vaccine. CDR3s include the opening cysteine and the closing phenylalanine or tryptophan. D genes are given only for firm matches. Clone size appears in some rows only: once, few, many, or a class for an expanded clone.

j_call clone_size v_call d_call cdr3_nt cdr3_aa
TRBJ1-1 - TRBV5-1 - TGCGCCAGCAGCTCCCTATCCCAGATTGAAGCTTTCTTT CASSSLSQIEAFF
TRBJ2-1 few TRBV4-1 - TGCGCCAGCAGGTTTAAAGTGGGGGTCGACAGGAATGAGCAGTTCTTC CASRFKVGVDRNEQFF
TRBJ1-1 few TRBV5-5 - TGTGCCAGCAGCGCATACGACCAGGGGAGGAATGAAGCTTTCTTT CASSAYDQGRNEAFF
TRBJ2-1 - TRBV2 TRBD1 TGTGCCAGCAGTGGACAGGGGTTCGGGGGTGAGCAGTTCTTC CASSGQGFGGEQFF
TRBJ2-2 many TRBV4-2 - TGTGCCAGCAGCCAAGACAGGCCCGGGGAGCTGTTTTTT CASSQDRPGELFF
TRBJ1-3 few TRBV20-1 - TGCAGTGCTAGAGAGGATGGAAACACCATATATTTT CSAREDGNTIYF
TRBJ1-1 few TRBV6-2/TRBV6-3 - TGTGCCAGCAGTTACCATGGGGCTGTTCGTACTGAAGCTTTCTTT CASSYHGAVRTEAFF
TRBJ1-1 - TRBV4-2 TRBD1 TGTGCCAGCAGCCCCGCGGACAGGGATACTGAAGCTTTCTTT CASSPADRDTEAFF
TRBJ2-7 - TRBV28 - TGTGCCAGCAGTTTATACGCCCCAGGGTCCTACGAGCAGTACTTC CASSLYAPGSYEQYF
TRBJ1-4 - TRBV7-9 - TGTGCCAGCAGCTCCACACCGGACGGCGAAAAACTGTTTTTT CASSSTPDGEKLFF
TRBJ1-1 few TRBV4-1 - TGCGCCAGCAGCCAGAGAAAGGTGCAGGTTATGAACACTGAAGCTTTCTTT CASSQRKVQVMNTEAFF
TRBJ1-2 - TRBV29-1 - TGCAGCGTTGACGCCGGGAAAGATGGCTACACCTTC CSVDAGKDGYTF
TRBJ2-5 few TRBV28 TRBD2 TGTGCCAGCAGTTTCGAAGCGGGGGGGCGCGAGACCCAGTACTTC CASSFEAGGRETQYF
TRBJ1-3 - TRBV12-3/TRBV12-4 - TGTGCCAGCAGGGCCGGAAGAAACACCATATATTTT CASRAGRNTIYF
TRBJ1-1 few TRBV2 - TGTGCCTCTGAGAGGGGCCCCACTGAAGCTTTCTTT CASERGPTEAFF
TRBJ2-5 many TRBV18 - TGTGCCAGCTCCCAGGGATCGGAGACCCAGTACTTC CASSQGSETQYF
TRBJ1-5 - TRBV20-1 - TGCAGTGCCAGTCATACGCTCGATAGCAATCAGCCCCAGCATTTT CSASHTLDSNQPQHF
TRBJ2-4 - TRBV15 - TGTGCCACCAGCAGAGATGGGGGAAAGGAGGACTTC CATSRDGGKEDF
TRBJ1-6 many TRBV7-2 - TGTGCCAGCGGGGGATATAATTCACCCCTCCACTTT CASGGYNSPLHF
TRBJ2-1 - TRBV28 TRBD2 TGTGCCACCCTATCTAGCGGCAATGAGCAGTTCTTC CATLSSGNEQFF
TRBJ2-3 - TRBV27 - TGTGCCAGCAGTCCCCTTATTAGGTATACGCAGTATTTT CASSPLIRYTQYF
TRBJ2-2 few TRBV4-2 TRBD1 TGTGCCAGCAGCCAAGTGGGACAGGGTCGCAACACCGGGGAGCTGTTTTTT CASSQVGQGRNTGELFF
TRBJ2-3 - TRBV5-4 TRBD2 TGTGCCAGCAGTAGGACTAGCGGGGGGGCCTCAGATACGCAGTATTTT CASSRTSGGASDTQYF
TRBJ1-3 few TRBV7-2 - TGTGCCAGCAGCTTGAGACCGAGGACTGGAAACACCATATATTTT CASSLRPRTGNTIYF
TRBJ2-7 few TRBV6-2/TRBV6-3 TRBD2 TGTGCCAGCAGTGAGCCGGGACTAGCGAAGTACGAGCAGTACTTC CASSEPGLAKYEQYF
TRBJ2-2 - TRBV19 - TGTGCCAGTAGTATTAAGTCAGGCACGACCGGGGAGCTGTTTTTT CASSIKSGTTGELFF
TRBJ1-4 - TRBV5-6 - TGTGCCAGCAGTCTTACATGGACGACTAATGAAAAACTGTTTTTT CASSLTWTTNEKLFF
TRBJ1-1 - TRBV12-3/TRBV12-4 TRBD1 TGTGCCAGTATGACTACAGGGGGCACTGAAGCTTTCTTT CASMTTGGTEAFF
TRBJ2-3 many TRBV7-3 - TGTGCCAGCAGTCGGGGATCAGATACGCAGTATTTT CASSRGSDTQYF
TRBJ1-2 - TRBV6-1 - TGTGCCAGTACCAATCAGCCAAACTATGGCTACACCTTC CASTNQPNYGYTF
TRBJ2-5 few TRBV7-9 - TGTGCCAGCAGCTTAGTGTCCGACGGGTACTTC CASSLVSDGYF
TRBJ1-2 once TRBV20-1 TRBD1 TGCAGTGCCAGGGGGGCAGGGAGAAGCTCTTATGGCTACACCTTC CSARGAGRSSYGYTF
TRBJ2-7 - TRBV21-1 - TGTGCCAGCAGTAAACCGGGACAGAGAGGCGAGCAGTACTTC CASSKPGQRGEQYF
TRBJ1-2 - TRBV29-1 - TGCAGCGTCCTGATACCCCCCTCGTATGGCTACACCTTC CSVLIPPSYGYTF
TRBJ2-5 few TRBV15 - TGTGCCACCAGCAGAGGTACGGGGGCGAAGACCCAGTACTTC CATSRGTGAKTQYF
TRBJ1-4 - TRBV20-1 - TGCAGTGCTGGGCCTGGGACAACTAATGAAAAACTGTTTTTT CSAGPGTTNEKLFF
TRBJ1-5 - TRBV4-1 - TGCGCCAGCAGCCAAGATGGTGGGACGGTGAATCAGCCCCAGCATTTT CASSQDGGTVNQPQHF
TRBJ2-1 few TRBV5-6 - TGTGCCAGCAGCCACGACAGTTCCAATGAGCAGTTCTTC CASSHDSSNEQFF
TRBJ2-5 - TRBV6-1 - TGTGCCAGCAGCGAAACCACGGGGACTCAAGAGACCCAGTACTTC CASSETTGTQETQYF
TRBJ1-1 few TRBV5-4 - TGTGCCAGCAGCTTGGCCCAGTACACTGAAGCTTTCTTT CASSLAQYTEAFF
TRBJ2-7 few TRBV7-2 TRBD2 TGTGCCAGCAGCATCAGCGGGGGGGCGGGAGAGCAGTACTTC CASSISGGAGEQYF
TRBJ2-2 few TRBV29-1 - TGCAGCGCGGACGGAGGGGCCACCGGGGAGCTGTTTTTT CSADGGATGELFF
TRBJ2-3 few TRBV19 - TGTGCCAGTAGTACCATAAGGGGTACGCAGTATTTT CASSTIRGTQYF
TRBJ1-4 - TRBV2 - TGTGCCAGCAATAACCGGGACAAAAATGAAAAACTGTTTTTT CASNNRDKNEKLFF